Listed below are T cell receptor beta chains from one sample, sequenced in a study of T-cell reconstitution after alpha-beta-depleted transplantation in children. TCRdb ran MiXCR on the PCR reads and lists one entry per CDR3 protein. The sample holds over 70,000 distinct CDR3 sequences, 7% to 9% seen once. This specimen was PBMCs from the stem cell graft donor, taken from the stem cell graft. Every receptor here comes from a human donor who donated a stem cell graft to a child with congenital amegakaryocytic thrombocytopenia. Both conserved end residues are part of each CDR3. Each record gives: J gene, D gene, V gene, clone size, CDR3 protein, CDR3 DNA. D genes are given only for firm matches. The size of a clone is reported for some rows only, either as once, few or many, or as a class for expanded clones.

j_gene: TRBJ2-2; d_gene: TRBD1; v_gene: TRBV5-1; abundance: many; CDR3aa: CASSDSGGARDTGELFF; CDR3nt: TGCGCCAGCAGCGATTCAGGGGGCGCGAGGGACACCGGGGAGCTGTTTTTT
j_gene: TRBJ2-3; d_gene: NA; v_gene: TRBV11-3; abundance: once; CDR3aa: CASSPNRATDTQYF; CDR3nt: TGTGCCAGCAGCCCCAACAGGGCTACAGATACGCAGTATTTT
j_gene: TRBJ2-5; d_gene: TRBD2; v_gene: TRBV3-1; abundance: NA; CDR3aa: CASSQDWSGGAVETQYF; CDR3nt: TGTGCCAGCAGCCAAGATTGGAGCGGGGGGGCCGTGGAGACCCAGTACTTC
j_gene: TRBJ1-2; d_gene: NA; v_gene: TRBV7-9; abundance: many; CDR3aa: CASAGRGDGYTF; CDR3nt: TGTGCCAGCGCCGGAAGGGGCGATGGCTACACCTTC
j_gene: TRBJ1-2; d_gene: NA; v_gene: TRBV3-1; abundance: many; CDR3aa: CASSQGTTANYGYTF; CDR3nt: TGTGCCAGCAGCCAAGGTACGACAGCAAACTATGGCTACACCTTC
j_gene: TRBJ2-4; d_gene: TRBD2; v_gene: TRBV6-5; abundance: many; CDR3aa: CASSYSQRGYIQYF; CDR3nt: TGTGCCAGCAGTTACAGCCAGCGGGGGTACATTCAGTACTTC
j_gene: TRBJ2-2; d_gene: NA; v_gene: TRBV27; abundance: many; CDR3aa: CASSLLASGTGELFF; CDR3nt: TGTGCCAGCAGTCTGCTAGCATCAGGCACCGGGGAGCTGTTTTTT
j_gene: TRBJ2-3; d_gene: NA; v_gene: TRBV20-1; abundance: many; CDR3aa: CSAGTPGGGTDTQYF; CDR3nt: TGCAGTGCCGGTACTCCCGGCGGGGGCACAGATACGCAGTATTTT
j_gene: TRBJ2-5; d_gene: TRBD2; v_gene: TRBV30; abundance: NA; CDR3aa: CAWSVRIVTSGGETQYF; CDR3nt: TGTGCCTGGAGTGTACGTATCGTAACTAGCGGGGGAGAGACCCAGTACTTC
j_gene: TRBJ2-5; d_gene: TRBD2; v_gene: TRBV7-8; abundance: many; CDR3aa: CASSFERGGRETQYF; CDR3nt: TGTGCCAGCAGCTTCGAGCGGGGGGGCCGAGAGACCCAGTACTTC
j_gene: TRBJ2-7; d_gene: NA; v_gene: TRBV28; abundance: many; CDR3aa: CASSALRRASYEQYF; CDR3nt: TGTGCCAGCAGTGCCCTCCGGCGGGCCTCCTACGAGCAGTACTTC
j_gene: TRBJ2-3; d_gene: TRBD2; v_gene: TRBV6-5; abundance: many; CDR3aa: CASSYTQYGGGAPDTQYF; CDR3nt: TGTGCCAGCAGTTATACCCAATACGGCGGGGGGGCCCCAGATACGCAGTATTTT
j_gene: TRBJ1-2; d_gene: TRBD1; v_gene: TRBV20-1; abundance: many; CDR3aa: CSARTGGDYGYTF; CDR3nt: TGCAGTGCTCGGACAGGGGGAGACTATGGCTACACCTTC
j_gene: TRBJ2-3; d_gene: NA; v_gene: TRBV19; abundance: many; CDR3aa: CASSIAPPDTQYF; CDR3nt: TGTGCCAGTAGTATCGCTCCTCCAGATACGCAGTATTTT
j_gene: TRBJ1-1; d_gene: TRBD1; v_gene: TRBV5-1; abundance: many; CDR3aa: CASSLAQGAEAFF; CDR3nt: TGCGCCAGCAGCTTGGCGCAGGGGGCTGAAGCTTTCTTT
j_gene: TRBJ2-1; d_gene: NA; v_gene: TRBV6-6; abundance: many; CDR3aa: CASRCGEQFF; CDR3nt: TGTGCCAGCCGGTGTGGTGAGCAGTTCTTC
j_gene: TRBJ2-7; d_gene: NA; v_gene: TRBV3-1; abundance: many; CDR3aa: CASSPATDEQYF; CDR3nt: TGTGCCAGCAGCCCAGCCACGGACGAGCAGTACTTC
j_gene: TRBJ2-2; d_gene: NA; v_gene: TRBV4-1; abundance: NA; CDR3aa: CASSQEGYKSGELFF; CDR3nt: TGCGCCAGCAGCCAAGAGGGGTACAAATCCGGGGAGCTGTTTTTT
j_gene: TRBJ1-1; d_gene: NA; v_gene: TRBV3-1; abundance: NA; CDR3aa: CASSQVGVSTEAFF; CDR3nt: TGTGCCAGCAGCCAAGTTGGGGTTAGCACTGAAGCTTTCTTT
j_gene: TRBJ1-1; d_gene: NA; v_gene: TRBV5-1; abundance: many; CDR3aa: CASSLGHWEGRAVSEAFF; CDR3nt: TGCGCCAGCAGCTTGGGCCACTGGGAGGGTAGGGCCGTTAGTGAAGCTTTCTTT
j_gene: TRBJ2-5; d_gene: TRBD2; v_gene: TRBV20-1; abundance: many; CDR3aa: CSAPTSGRRETQYF; CDR3nt: TGCAGTGCCCCGACTAGCGGGAGGAGAGAGACCCAGTACTTC
j_gene: TRBJ1-3; d_gene: NA; v_gene: TRBV5-1; abundance: many; CDR3aa: CASKDSGNTIYF; CDR3nt: TGCGCCAGCAAGGACAGCGGAAACACCATATATTTT
j_gene: TRBJ2-7; d_gene: NA; v_gene: TRBV28; abundance: many; CDR3aa: CAAQGGPIVRYEQYF; CDR3nt: TGTGCCGCTCAAGGTGGTCCAATTGTTAGGTACGAGCAGTACTTC
j_gene: TRBJ1-2; d_gene: NA; v_gene: TRBV7-9; abundance: many; CDR3aa: CASRGVANLTF; CDR3nt: TGTGCCAGCAGGGGGGTAGCCAACCTCACCTTC
j_gene: TRBJ1-4; d_gene: NA; v_gene: TRBV3-1; abundance: few; CDR3aa: CASSQDLQSNEKLFF; CDR3nt: TGTGCCAGCAGCCAAGATCTACAGTCTAATGAAAAACTGTTTTTT
j_gene: TRBJ1-2; d_gene: TRBD1; v_gene: TRBV6-1; abundance: many; CDR3aa: CASNLQRQGAKDYGYTF; CDR3nt: TGTGCCAGCAACCTACAGAGACAGGGGGCGAAAGACTATGGCTACACCTTC
j_gene: TRBJ1-6; d_gene: NA; v_gene: TRBV6-1; abundance: many; CDR3aa: CASSPNRASNSPLHF; CDR3nt: TGTGCCAGCAGCCCAAACCGGGCCTCAAATTCACCCCTCCACTTT
j_gene: TRBJ2-1; d_gene: NA; v_gene: TRBV12-3/TRBV12-4; abundance: many; CDR3aa: CASSFGVYEQFF; CDR3nt: TGTGCCAGCAGTTTCGGGGTCTATGAGCAGTTCTTC
j_gene: TRBJ1-5; d_gene: TRBD1; v_gene: TRBV7-2; abundance: many; CDR3aa: CASSPGGQVDQPQHF; CDR3nt: TGTGCCAGCAGCCCAGGGGGACAGGTTGATCAGCCCCAGCATTTT
j_gene: TRBJ1-4; d_gene: NA; v_gene: TRBV29-1; abundance: many; CDR3aa: CSVERATEEKLFF; CDR3nt: TGCAGCGTTGAAAGGGCCACGGAGGAAAAACTGTTTTTT
j_gene: TRBJ2-1; d_gene: TRBD2; v_gene: TRBV5-1; abundance: many; CDR3aa: CASTTAGGSYNEQFF; CDR3nt: TGCGCCAGCACCACTGCGGGGGGGTCCTACAATGAGCAGTTCTTC
j_gene: TRBJ2-3; d_gene: TRBD2; v_gene: TRBV30; abundance: many; CDR3aa: CALTSGSTDTQYF; CDR3nt: TGTGCCCTGACTAGCGGGAGCACAGATACGCAGTATTTT
j_gene: TRBJ2-1; d_gene: TRBD2; v_gene: TRBV5-4; abundance: many; CDR3aa: CASRPLGGGTYNEQFF; CDR3nt: TGTGCCAGCAGGCCGTTGGGCGGGGGAACGTACAATGAGCAGTTCTTC
j_gene: TRBJ2-1; d_gene: TRBD2; v_gene: TRBV6-1; abundance: many; CDR3aa: CASSEGAGGVNEQFF; CDR3nt: TGTGCCAGCAGTGAAGGGGCGGGAGGGGTCAATGAGCAGTTCTTC
j_gene: TRBJ1-1; d_gene: NA; v_gene: TRBV20-1; abundance: NA; CDR3aa: CSATAHLNTEAFF; CDR3nt: TGCAGTGCTACAGCACATCTGAACACTGAAGCTTTCTTT
j_gene: TRBJ2-6; d_gene: NA; v_gene: TRBV5-8; abundance: NA; CDR3aa: CASSLRDSGANGLTF; CDR3nt: TGTGCCAGCAGCTTGCGAGACTCTGGGGCCAACGGCCTGACTTTC
j_gene: TRBJ1-2; d_gene: NA; v_gene: TRBV5-1; abundance: NA; CDR3aa: CASSLDPGANYGYTF; CDR3nt: TGCGCCAGCAGCTTGGACCCAGGAGCTAACTATGGCTACACCTTC
j_gene: TRBJ1-2; d_gene: TRBD1; v_gene: TRBV5-1; abundance: many; CDR3aa: CASSPETTGGYGYTF; CDR3nt: TGCGCCAGCAGCCCCGAGACGACAGGGGGCTATGGCTACACCTTC
j_gene: TRBJ2-4; d_gene: NA; v_gene: TRBV5-1; abundance: many; CDR3aa: CASSLGTNYGKNIQYF; CDR3nt: TGCGCCAGCAGCTTGGGGACAAACTACGGCAAAAACATTCAGTACTTC
j_gene: TRBJ1-1; d_gene: NA; v_gene: TRBV5-1; abundance: many; CDR3aa: CASSAGTLDTEAFF; CDR3nt: TGCGCCAGCAGCGCCGGGACATTGGACACTGAAGCTTTCTTT
j_gene: TRBJ2-5; d_gene: TRBD1; v_gene: TRBV29-1; abundance: many; CDR3aa: CSVVGSRDRFQETQYF; CDR3nt: TGCAGCGTTGTGGGGTCCCGGGACAGGTTCCAAGAGACCCAGTACTTC
j_gene: TRBJ1-2; d_gene: NA; v_gene: TRBV12-3/TRBV12-4; abundance: many; CDR3aa: CASSSDPNYGYTF; CDR3nt: TGTGCCAGCAGTTCCGACCCTAACTATGGCTACACCTTC
j_gene: TRBJ2-5; d_gene: NA; v_gene: TRBV28; abundance: many; CDR3aa: CASSTTRRGGVETQYF; CDR3nt: TGTGCCAGCAGTACCACCCGCCGGGGTGGAGTGGAGACCCAGTACTTC
j_gene: TRBJ1-4; d_gene: NA; v_gene: TRBV6-5; abundance: many; CDR3aa: CASSRQATNEKLFF; CDR3nt: TGTGCCAGCTCAAGACAGGCAACTAATGAAAAACTGTTTTTT
j_gene: TRBJ1-2; d_gene: NA; v_gene: TRBV20-1; abundance: many; CDR3aa: CSARPTGPSYGYTF; CDR3nt: TGCAGTGCTAGGCCCACGGGGCCCAGCTATGGCTACACCTTC
j_gene: TRBJ2-7; d_gene: NA; v_gene: TRBV20-1; abundance: many; CDR3aa: CSARPGANHEQYF; CDR3nt: TGCAGTGCTAGGCCGGGGGCTAACCACGAGCAGTACTTC
j_gene: TRBJ2-1; d_gene: TRBD2; v_gene: TRBV9; abundance: many; CDR3aa: CASSVSGSSYNEQFF; CDR3nt: TGTGCCAGCAGCGTTAGCGGGAGCTCCTACAATGAGCAGTTCTTC
j_gene: TRBJ2-2; d_gene: TRBD2; v_gene: TRBV3-1; abundance: many; CDR3aa: CASSQARGLAGGSNTGELFF; CDR3nt: TGTGCCAGCAGCCAAGCAAGGGGACTAGCGGGGGGGTCGAACACCGGGGAGCTGTTTTTT
j_gene: TRBJ1-1; d_gene: NA; v_gene: TRBV3-1; abundance: many; CDR3aa: CASSQEGRYTEAFF; CDR3nt: TGTGCCAGCAGCCAAGAGGGGAGGTACACTGAAGCTTTCTTT
j_gene: TRBJ2-1; d_gene: NA; v_gene: TRBV20-1; abundance: NA; CDR3aa: CSATSGGPSYNDQFF; CDR3nt: TGCAGTGCAACCTCCGGGGGGCCCTCCTACAATGACCAGTTCTTC
j_gene: TRBJ1-4; d_gene: TRBD1; v_gene: TRBV20-1; abundance: NA; CDR3aa: CSARETGYEKLFF; CDR3nt: TGCAGTGCTAGAGAGACAGGGTACGAAAAACTGTTTTTT